This note documents a single T cell receptor (beta chain) sequence. As yet, its antigen is unknown. V lost 2 bases, J lost 6 bases, and 15 bases stayed unmatched. The length of the CDR3 is 18 residues. Germline-derived CDR1 and CDR2 are SGHTA and FQGNSA. The data are from a study of beta chain features in type 1 diabetes. Overall study: Patients shared similar age, gender and cell yields with healthy donors.

One heparinised draw, averaging around 120 mL, was taken per donor. Isolated RNA was reverse transcribed in full, so expressed TCRB transcripts were sequenced. Measured with immunoSEQ multiplex PCR; TCRdb has only the in-frame clones, and not every one. This sample has approximately 330,000 clones, with around 10% found just once. General study results and limits: Shorter TCRB CDR3s, moderately but significantly so, marked every one of the four CD4+ subsets in Type 1 diabetes patients. A PCR bias possibly favoring shorter templates would apply equally to patients and controls.

The chain employs TRBV7-2 and TRBJ2-1, with 8 bases lining up with TRBD2. Sequenced: naive CD4+ T cells from blood. The sequence came from a woman under 40 in good health. The CDR3 bases are TGTGCCAGCAGCTTAAGAAAGGCGGGAGGTCTTTACGGCAATGAGCAGTTCTTC. Its protein product is CASSLRKAGGLYGNEQFF.